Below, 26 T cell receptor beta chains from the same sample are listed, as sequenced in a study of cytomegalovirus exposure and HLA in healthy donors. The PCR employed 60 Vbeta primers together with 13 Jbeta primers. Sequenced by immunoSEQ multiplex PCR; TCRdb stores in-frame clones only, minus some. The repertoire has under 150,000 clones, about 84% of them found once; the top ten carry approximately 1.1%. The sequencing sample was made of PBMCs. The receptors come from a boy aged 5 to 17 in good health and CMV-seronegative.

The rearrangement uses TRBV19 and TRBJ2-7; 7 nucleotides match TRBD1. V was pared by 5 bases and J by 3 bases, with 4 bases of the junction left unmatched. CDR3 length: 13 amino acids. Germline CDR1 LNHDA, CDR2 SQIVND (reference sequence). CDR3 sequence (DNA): TGTGCCAGTAGTGCCGGACAGGTCTACGAGCAGTACTTC. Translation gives CASSAGQVYEQYF.

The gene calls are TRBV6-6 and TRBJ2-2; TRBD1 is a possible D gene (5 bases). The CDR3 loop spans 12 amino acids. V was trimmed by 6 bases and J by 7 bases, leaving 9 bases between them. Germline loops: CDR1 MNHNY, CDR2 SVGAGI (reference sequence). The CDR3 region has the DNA TGTGCCAGCAGGACAGTAGACGGGGAGCTGTTTTTT. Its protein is CASRTVDGELFF.

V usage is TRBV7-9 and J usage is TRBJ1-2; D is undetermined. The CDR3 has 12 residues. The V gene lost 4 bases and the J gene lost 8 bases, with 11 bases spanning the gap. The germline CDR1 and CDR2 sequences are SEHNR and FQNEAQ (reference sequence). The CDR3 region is CASSWAGSGYTF. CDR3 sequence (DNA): TGTGCCAGCAGCTGGGCGGGGTCCGGCTACACCTTC.

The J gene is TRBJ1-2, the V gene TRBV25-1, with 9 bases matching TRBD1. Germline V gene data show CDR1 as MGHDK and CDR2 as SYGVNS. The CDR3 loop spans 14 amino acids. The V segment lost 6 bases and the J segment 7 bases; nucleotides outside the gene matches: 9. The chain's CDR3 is CASRRTGAAGGYTF. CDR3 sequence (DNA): TGTGCCAGCAGGCGGACAGGGGCCGCCGGTGGCTACACCTTC.

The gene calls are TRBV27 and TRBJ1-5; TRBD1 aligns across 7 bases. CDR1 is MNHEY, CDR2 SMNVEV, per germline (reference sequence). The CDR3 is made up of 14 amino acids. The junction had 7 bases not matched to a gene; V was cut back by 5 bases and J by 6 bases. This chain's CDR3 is CASSPGTATQPQHF. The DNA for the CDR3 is TGTGCCAGCAGTCCTGGGACAGCCACTCAGCCCCAGCATTTT.

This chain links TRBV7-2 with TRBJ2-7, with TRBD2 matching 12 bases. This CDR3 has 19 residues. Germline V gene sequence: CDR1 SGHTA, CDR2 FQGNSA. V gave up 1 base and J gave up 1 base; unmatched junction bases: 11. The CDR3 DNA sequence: TGTGCCAGCAGCTTAGTTGCTCTAGCGGGAGGGCCGGGTTCCTACGAGCAGTACTTC. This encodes CASSLVALAGGPGSYEQYF. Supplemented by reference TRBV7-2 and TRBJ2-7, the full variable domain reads GAGVSQSPSNKVTEKGKDVELRCDPISGHTALYWYRQSLGQGLEFLIYFQGNSAPDKSGLPSDRFSAERTGGSVSTLTIQRTQQEDSAVYLCASSLVALAGGPGSYEQYFGPGTRLTVT.

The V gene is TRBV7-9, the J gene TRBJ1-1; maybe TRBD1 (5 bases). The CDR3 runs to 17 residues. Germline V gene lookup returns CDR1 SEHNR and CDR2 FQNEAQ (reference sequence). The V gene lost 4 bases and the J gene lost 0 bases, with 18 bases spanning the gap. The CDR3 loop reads CASSSTRGHKVNTEAFF. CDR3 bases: TGTGCCAGCAGCTCGACCCGAGGACATAAAGTGAACACTGAAGCTTTCTTT.

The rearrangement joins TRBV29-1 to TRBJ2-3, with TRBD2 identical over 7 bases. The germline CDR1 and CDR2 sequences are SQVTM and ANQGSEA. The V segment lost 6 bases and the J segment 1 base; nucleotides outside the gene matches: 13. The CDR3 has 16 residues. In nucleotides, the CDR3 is TGCAGCGTCCCTAAATGGGAGGGATATGGCACAGATACGCAGTATTTT. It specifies CSVPKWEGYGTDTQYF.

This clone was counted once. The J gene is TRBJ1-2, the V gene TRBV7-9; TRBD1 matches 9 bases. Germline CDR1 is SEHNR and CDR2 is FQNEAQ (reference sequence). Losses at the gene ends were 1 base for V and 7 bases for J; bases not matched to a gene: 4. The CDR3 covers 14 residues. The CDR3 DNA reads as TGTGCCAGCAGCTTAGAAGTGACAGGGGGTGGCTACACCTTC. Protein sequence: CASSLEVTGGGYTF.

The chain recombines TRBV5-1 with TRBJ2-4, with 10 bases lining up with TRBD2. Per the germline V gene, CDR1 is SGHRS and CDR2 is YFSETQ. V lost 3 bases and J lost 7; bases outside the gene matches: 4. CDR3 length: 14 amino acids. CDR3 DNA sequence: TGCGCCAGCAGCTCGGGGACTAGCGCCAACATTCAGTACTTC. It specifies CASSSGTSANIQYF.

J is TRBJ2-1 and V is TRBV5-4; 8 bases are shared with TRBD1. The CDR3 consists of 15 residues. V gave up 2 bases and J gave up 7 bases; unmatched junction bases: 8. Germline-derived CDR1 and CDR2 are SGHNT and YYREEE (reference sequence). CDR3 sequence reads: CASSFETGVRNEQFF. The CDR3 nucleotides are TGTGCCAGCAGCTTCGAGACAGGGGTCCGGAATGAGCAGTTCTTC.

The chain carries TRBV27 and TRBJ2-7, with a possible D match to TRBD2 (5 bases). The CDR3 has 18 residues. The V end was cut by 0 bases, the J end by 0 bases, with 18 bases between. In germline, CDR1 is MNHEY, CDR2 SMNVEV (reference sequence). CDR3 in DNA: TGTGCCAGCAGTTTATCAAGAGGAATAAGCGGACGCTCCTACGAGCAGTACTTC. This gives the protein CASSLSRGISGRSYEQYF.

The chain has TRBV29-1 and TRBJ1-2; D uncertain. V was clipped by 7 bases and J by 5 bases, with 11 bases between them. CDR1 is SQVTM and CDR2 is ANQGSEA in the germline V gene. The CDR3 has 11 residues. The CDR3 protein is CSAETGYGYTF. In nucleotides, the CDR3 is TGCAGCGCCGAGACGGGGTATGGCTACACCTTC.

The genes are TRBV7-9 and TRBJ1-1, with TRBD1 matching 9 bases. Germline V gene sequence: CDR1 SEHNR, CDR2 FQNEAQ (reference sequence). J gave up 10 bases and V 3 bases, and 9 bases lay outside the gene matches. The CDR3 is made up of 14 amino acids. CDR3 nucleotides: TGTGCCAGCAGCTTTCCGGGACAGGGCTTTGCAGCTTTCTTT. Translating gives CASSFPGQGFAAFF.

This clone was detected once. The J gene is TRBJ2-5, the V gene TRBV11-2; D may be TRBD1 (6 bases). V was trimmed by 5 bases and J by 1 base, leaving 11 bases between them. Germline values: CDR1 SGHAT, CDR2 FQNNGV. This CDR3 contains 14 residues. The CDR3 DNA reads TGTGCCAGCAGCCCGACAGGAAGCCAAGAGACCCAGTACTTC. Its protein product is CASSPTGSQETQYF.

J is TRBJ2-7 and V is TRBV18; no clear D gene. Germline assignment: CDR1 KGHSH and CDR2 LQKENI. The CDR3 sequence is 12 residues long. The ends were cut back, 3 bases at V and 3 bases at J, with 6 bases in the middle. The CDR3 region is CASSPGSYEQYF. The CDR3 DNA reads TGTGCCAGCTCACCGGGCAGCTACGAGCAGTACTTC.

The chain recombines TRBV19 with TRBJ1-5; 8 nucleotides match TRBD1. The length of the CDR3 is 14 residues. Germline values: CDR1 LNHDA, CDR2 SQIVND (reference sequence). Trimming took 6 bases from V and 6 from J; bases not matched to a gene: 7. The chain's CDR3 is CASSQGADGQPQHF. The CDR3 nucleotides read TGTGCCAGTAGCCAGGGGGCTGACGGTCAGCCCCAGCATTTT. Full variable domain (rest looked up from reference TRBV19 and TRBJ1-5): DGGITQSPKYLFRKEGQNVTLSCEQNLNHDAMYWYRQDPGQGLRLIYYSQIVNDFQKGDIAEGYSVSREKKESFPLTVTSAQKNPTAFYLCASSQGADGQPQHFGDGTRLSIL.

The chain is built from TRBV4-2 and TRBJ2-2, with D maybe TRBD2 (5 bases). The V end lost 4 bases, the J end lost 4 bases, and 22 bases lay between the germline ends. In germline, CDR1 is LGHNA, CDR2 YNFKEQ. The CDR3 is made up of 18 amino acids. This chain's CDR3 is CASSPILGGERITGELFF. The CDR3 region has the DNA TGTGCCAGCAGCCCCATCCTAGGAGGAGAACGGATCACCGGGGAGCTGTTTTTT.

CDR3 sequence reads: CASSDHPTGAGNTIYF. As DNA, the CDR3 is TGTGCCAGCAGCGACCACCCGACAGGGGCTGGAAACACCATATATTTT. The genes are TRBV25-1 and TRBJ1-3, with 8 bases identical to TRBD1. With V trimmed by 6 bases and J by 2 bases, 9 bases remained unmatched. CDR3 length: 16 residues. Germline values: CDR1 MGHDK, CDR2 SYGVNS.

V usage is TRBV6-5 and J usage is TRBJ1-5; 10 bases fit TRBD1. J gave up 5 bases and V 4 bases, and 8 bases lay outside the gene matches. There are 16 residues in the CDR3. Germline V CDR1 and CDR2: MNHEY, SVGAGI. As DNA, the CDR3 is TGTGCCAGCAGTTGCCGGGACAGGGGCGCGTATCAGCCCCAGCATTTT. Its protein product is CASSCRDRGAYQPQHF.

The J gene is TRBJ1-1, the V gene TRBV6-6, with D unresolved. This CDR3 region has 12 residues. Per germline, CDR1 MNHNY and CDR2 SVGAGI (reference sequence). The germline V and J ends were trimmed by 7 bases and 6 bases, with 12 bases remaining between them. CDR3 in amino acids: CASTEMSSEAFF. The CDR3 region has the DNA TGTGCCAGCACCGAGATGAGTTCTGAAGCTTTCTTT.

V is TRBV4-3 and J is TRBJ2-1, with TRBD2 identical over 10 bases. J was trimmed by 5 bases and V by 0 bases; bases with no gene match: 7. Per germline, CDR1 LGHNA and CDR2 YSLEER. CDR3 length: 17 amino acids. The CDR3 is CASSQELAGAFNNEQFF. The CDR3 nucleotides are TGCGCCAGCAGCCAAGAGCTAGCGGGAGCCTTTAACAATGAGCAGTTCTTC.

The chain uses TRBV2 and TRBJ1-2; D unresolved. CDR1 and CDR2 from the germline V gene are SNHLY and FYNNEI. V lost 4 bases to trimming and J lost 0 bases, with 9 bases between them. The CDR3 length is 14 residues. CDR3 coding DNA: TGTGCCAGCAGTGGGCCAAAAGCTAACTATGGCTACACCTTC. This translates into CASSGPKANYGYTF.

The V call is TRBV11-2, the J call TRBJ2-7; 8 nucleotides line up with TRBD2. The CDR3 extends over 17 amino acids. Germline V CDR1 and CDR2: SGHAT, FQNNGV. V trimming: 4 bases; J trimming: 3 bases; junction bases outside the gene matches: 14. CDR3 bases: TGTGCCAGCAGCTCCCCCCCTCCAGCGGGAGCGCACTACGAGCAGTACTTC. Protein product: CASSSPPPAGAHYEQYF.

The DNA of the CDR3 is TGTGCCAGCAGTCCGATGGGACAGGGTTACGAAGCTTTCTTT. Protein: CASSPMGQGYEAFF. V and J are TRBV2 and TRBJ1-1; the match to TRBD1 covers 9 bases. Trimming took 5 bases from V and 8 from J; bases not matched to a gene: 9. The CDR3 has 14 residues. The germline V gene encodes CDR1 SNHLY and CDR2 FYNNEI. Drawing the rest from reference TRBV2 and TRBJ1-1, the complete variable domain is EPEVTQTPSHQVTQMGQEVILRCVPISNHLYFYWYRQILGQKVEFLVSFYNNEISEKSEIFDDQFSVERPDGSNFTLKIRSTKLEDSAMYFCASSPMGQGYEAFFGQGTRLTVV.

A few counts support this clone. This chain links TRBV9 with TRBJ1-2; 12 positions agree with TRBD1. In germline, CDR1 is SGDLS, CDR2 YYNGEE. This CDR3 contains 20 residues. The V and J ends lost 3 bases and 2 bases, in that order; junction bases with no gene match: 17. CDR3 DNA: TGTGCCAGCAGCGCGCGAAAATCCCGGGACAGGGGGCTCGGGAACTATGGCTACACCTTC. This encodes CASSARKSRDRGLGNYGYTF.